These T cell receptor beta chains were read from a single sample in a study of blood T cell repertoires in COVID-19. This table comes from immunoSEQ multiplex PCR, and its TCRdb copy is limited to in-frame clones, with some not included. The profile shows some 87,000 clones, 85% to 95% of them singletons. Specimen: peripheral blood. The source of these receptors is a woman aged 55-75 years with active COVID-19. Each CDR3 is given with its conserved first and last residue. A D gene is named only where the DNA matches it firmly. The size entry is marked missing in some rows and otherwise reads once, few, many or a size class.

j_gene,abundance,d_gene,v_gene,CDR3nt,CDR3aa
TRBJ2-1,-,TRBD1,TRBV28,TGTGCCAGCAGTCCCGGGACAGGGGGCTACAATGAGCAGTTCTTC,CASSPGTGGYNEQFF
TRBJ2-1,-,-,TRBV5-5,TGTGCCAGCAGGGGGACTGCCAATTACAATGAGCAGTTCTTC,CASRGTANYNEQFF
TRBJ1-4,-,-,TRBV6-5,TGTGCCAGCAAACCCCTTCGGGGAGTTTCGGAAAAACTGTTTTTT,CASKPLRGVSEKLFF
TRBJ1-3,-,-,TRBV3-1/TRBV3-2,TGTGCCAGCAGCCAAATGGCGGGGGGAGGAAACACCATATATTTT,CASSQMAGGGNTIYF
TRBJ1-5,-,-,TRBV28,TGTGCCAGCGGATCCCCGAGATTAGGGGGTAGTCAGCCCCAGCATTTT,CASGSPRLGGSQPQHF
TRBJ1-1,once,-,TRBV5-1,TGCGCCAGCCGCGACTCCATGGATCGCACTGAAGCTTTCTTT,CASRDSMDRTEAFF
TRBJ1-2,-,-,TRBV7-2,TGTGCCAGCAGCTTGGAAGGGGCCCTCAATGGCTACACCTTC,CASSLEGALNGYTF
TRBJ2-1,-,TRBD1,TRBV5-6,TGTGCCAGCATAAGTCGGGGACAGGCCCCGGGGAGTGAGCAGTTCTTC,CASISRGQAPGSEQFF
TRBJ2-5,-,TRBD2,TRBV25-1,TGTGCCAGCAGTGTCATAGCGGGAGGGGATGAGACCCAGTACTTC,CASSVIAGGDETQYF
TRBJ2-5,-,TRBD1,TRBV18,TGTGCCAGCTCACCCCGACCGGGACAGGGGGCGATTGGAGTGGAAGAGACCCAGTACTTC,CASSPRPGQGAIGVEETQYF
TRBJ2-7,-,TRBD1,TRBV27,TGTGCCACCTCAGGACAGGAGAGGAACGAGCAGTACTTC,CATSGQERNEQYF
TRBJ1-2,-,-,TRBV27,TGTGCCAGCAGTTCGGGGGGCAAGGGACCGGTTTCCGGCTACACCTTC,CASSSGGKGPVSGYTF
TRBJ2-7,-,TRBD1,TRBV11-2,TGTGCCAGCAGCTTTGCCGGGACAGGAGTCGAGCAGTACTTC,CASSFAGTGVEQYF
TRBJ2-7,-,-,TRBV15,TGTGCCACCAGCAGAGGGGACGGGGACATGCACGGCCACGAGCAGTACTTC,CATSRGDGDMHGHEQYF
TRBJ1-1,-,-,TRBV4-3,TGCGCCAGCAGCCAAGATAGGGGGTTTGAAGCTTTCTTT,CASSQDRGFEAFF
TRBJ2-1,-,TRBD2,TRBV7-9,TGTGCCAGCAGCCTAGAGGGACTAGCGGACAATGAGCAGTTCTTC,CASSLEGLADNEQFF
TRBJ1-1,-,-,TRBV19,TGTGCCAGTAGGGAGGGGATGAACACTGAAGCTTTCTTT,CASREGMNTEAFF
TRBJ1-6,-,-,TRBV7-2,TGTGCCAGCAGCTTAAGGGAGGACACCTATAATTCACCCCTCCACTTT,CASSLREDTYNSPLHF
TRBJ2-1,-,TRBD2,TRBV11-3,TGTGCCAGCAGCCTCAGCGGGAGGATCTACAATGAGCAGTTCTTC,CASSLSGRIYNEQFF
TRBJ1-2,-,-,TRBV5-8,TGTGCCAGCAGCTTTCGAGAGCGCGGAACGGGCTACACCTTC,CASSFRERGTGYTF
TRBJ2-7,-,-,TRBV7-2,TGTGCCAGCAGCTTATTACTCGCGGGTCCCGGGTACGAGCAGTACTTC,CASSLLLAGPGYEQYF
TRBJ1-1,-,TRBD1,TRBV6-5,TGTGCCAGCAGTTTCGGACAGGGGCAAACTGAAGCTTTCTTT,CASSFGQGQTEAFF
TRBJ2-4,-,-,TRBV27,TGTGCCAGCAGCCCTCAGGGAGCCAAAAACATTCAGTACTTC,CASSPQGAKNIQYF
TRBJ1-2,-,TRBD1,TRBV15,TGTGCCACCAGCCCACGTTCCGGGACAGCTTATGGCTACACCTTC,CATSPRSGTAYGYTF
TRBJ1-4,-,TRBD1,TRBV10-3,TGTGCCACGAAGGAAGGACAGGCCGGAGGTGAAAAACTGTTTTTT,CATKEGQAGGEKLFF
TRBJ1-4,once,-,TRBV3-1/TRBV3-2,TGTGCCAGCAGCCAAGTCCAGGGGCGTGAAAAACTGTTTTTT,CASSQVQGREKLFF
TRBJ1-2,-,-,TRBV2,TGTGCCAGCAGGGACAATCCTAACTATGGCTACACCTTC,CASRDNPNYGYTF
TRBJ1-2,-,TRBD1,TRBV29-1,TGCAGCGCTCAGGGGGGAAATGGCTACACCTTC,CSAQGGNGYTF
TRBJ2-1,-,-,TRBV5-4,TGTGCCAGCAGCTCGGACTGGACTTACTACAATGAGCAGTTCTTC,CASSSDWTYYNEQFF
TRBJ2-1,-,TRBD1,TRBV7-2,TGTGCCAAAGTCGACAGGGGGCCGGGGTTCTTC,CAKVDRGPGFF
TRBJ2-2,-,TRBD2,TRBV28,TGTGCCAGCAGTTCATCCTGGGGACTAGCGGGACTGAACACCGGGGAGCTGTTTTTT,CASSSSWGLAGLNTGELFF
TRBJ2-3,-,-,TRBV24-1,TGTGCCACCAGTGATTTAGGGGCAGGGGCTTCGGATACGCAGTATTTT,CATSDLGAGASDTQYF
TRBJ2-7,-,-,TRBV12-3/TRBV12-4,TGTGCCAGCAGTTTAGGGCCCTTCGAGCAGTACTTC,CASSLGPFEQYF
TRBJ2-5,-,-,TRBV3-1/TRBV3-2,TGTGCCAGCGAGGGCTTCGGGGAGACCCAGTACTTC,CASEGFGETQYF
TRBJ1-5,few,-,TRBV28,TGTGCCAGCAGTTTCAGAGGGAGCAATCAGCCCCAGCATTTT,CASSFRGSNQPQHF
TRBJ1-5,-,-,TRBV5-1,TGCGCCAGCAGCTTGGATAGTGGAGGCAATCAGCCCCAGCATTTT,CASSLDSGGNQPQHF
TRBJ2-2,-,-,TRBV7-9,TGTGCCAGCAGATGGGGTCAACAGGGAAGCACCGGGGAGCTGTTTTTT,CASRWGQQGSTGELFF
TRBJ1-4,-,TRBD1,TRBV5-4,TGTGCCAGCAGCAGGGACAGTTCCCTTGTTAATGAAAAACTGTTTTTT,CASSRDSSLVNEKLFF
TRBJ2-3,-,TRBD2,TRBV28,TGTGCCAGCAGCCATAGCGGGAGAGAAGATACGCAGTATTTT,CASSHSGREDTQYF
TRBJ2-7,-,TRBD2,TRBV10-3,TGTGCCATCAGTTATCTAGCGGGAGATCAGTACGAGCAGTACTTC,CAISYLAGDQYEQYF
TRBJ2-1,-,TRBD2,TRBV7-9,TGTGCCAGCAGCGCTGCGGGAGTGTCAGGTGGTGAGCAGTTCTTC,CASSAAGVSGGEQFF
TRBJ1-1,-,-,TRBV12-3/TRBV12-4,TGTGCCAGCATCACGAAAGCGGGCACTGAAGCTTTCTTT,CASITKAGTEAFF
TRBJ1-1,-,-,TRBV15,TGTGCCACCAGCACCGGCGGGAGTGAAGCTTTCTTT,CATSTGGSEAFF
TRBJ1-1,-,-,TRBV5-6,TGTGCCAGCAGCTTGAAGTTAATGGGCAGGAGCGGTGTAACTGAAGCTTTCTTT,CASSLKLMGRSGVTEAFF
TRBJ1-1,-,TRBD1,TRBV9,TGTGCCAGCAGCCTAACAGGGGGCACTGAAGCTTTCTTT,CASSLTGGTEAFF